Sequencing of this TCR beta chain was carried out in a study of T cells in Graves' hyperthyroidism and ophthalmopathy (dated by TCRdb to the late 2010s). In the study overall: Peripheral blood was sampled at the time of initial diagnosis, prior to any treatment. To identify TCR V-J signatures that set the groups apart, the researchers used a discovery cohort of about a hundred patients, made up of roughly 45 with Graves' ophthalmopathy and some 58 with stable Graves' hyperthyroidism. Prospective prediction of ophthalmopathy was tested in an independent validation cohort consisting of 18 hyperthyroidism patients and around 16 patients who later progressed to ophthalmopathy. The 100 discovery patients were divided at random into training and test sets in a 7:3 ratio. In addition, the study compared T-cell repertoires in thyroid tissue and in blood from six Graves' hyperthyroidism patients. After blood sampling, hyperthyroidism patients were treated with methimazole at a starting dose of 30 mg daily, and ophthalmopathy patients were treated with high-dose intravenous methylprednisolone. The paper reports TCR Vbeta CDR3 sequencing of some 140 peripheral blood samples: 43 ophthalmopathy, roughly 74 hyperthyroidism and around 17 progressor patients.

This clonotype was observed at least ten times. What antigen it recognizes has not been identified. Base qualities were left out, and no much larger clone turns up one base away. Stable Graves' hyperthyroidism was defined as the absence of progression to ophthalmopathy over 18 months of follow-up. Hyperthyroidism patients were newly diagnosed, with disease duration under 2 months, and aged 18 to 65 years. The study excluded patients with uncontrolled infections, other autoimmune diseases, pregnancy or lactation. Diagnoses were based on clinical symptoms, serum thyroxine and TRAb, thyroid ultrasound and orbital computed tomography. PBMCs were separated from over 9 ml of fresh peripheral blood using Ficoll-Paque density gradient centrifugation. Trizol reagent was used to extract total RNA, and RNA quality was then checked on an Agilent 2100 Bioanalyzer. Taken from cysteine to phenylalanine, the CDR3 has 16 residues. Solely the CDR3 DNA is kept, with 48 bases framed from the first base. Trimming removed 0 bases from V and 3 bases from J; the gene matches leave 8 bases unexplained. CDR1 GTSNPN and CDR2 SVGIG are derived from the germline V gene (reference sequence).

Amplification of TCR beta CDR3 regions was carried out from RNA transcripts. For the first round of RT-PCR on the TCR CDR3, the HTBI primer set was used together with the Qiagen OneStep RT-PCR kit. Libraries were constructed in a second round of multiplex PCR, after which size selection and purification were carried out. Sequencing of the libraries was done on an Illumina HiSeq2000 using paired-end 100 bp reads. In the authors' own workflow: SOAPnuke was used to process the raw data, removing reads that contained adapters or uncalled bases, had a mean Phred below 15, or lacked an exact match to the constant primer or identifier. High-quality paired reads were merged using COPE v1.2.5, and each unique nucleotide sequence was defined as a clonotype. Clonotypes were aligned to IMGT TRBV, TRBD and TRBJ reference segments using MiTCR v1.1. The analysis included only V-J combinations with a frequency above 0.0001, which together covered 99.2% of the repertoires. The TCS score was defined as F50 (clonal expansion) divided by E x V (chaos), with BLOSUM62-based TCRdist calculated between CDR3 peptides within each V-J. Welch's t-statistics and random forest reduced around 510 V-J features to roughly 13, which were used in a naive Bayes classifier (R e1071). In-frame beta chains were kept once TCRdb had trimmed the public reads at Q25 with fastp and called clones with MiXCR. Each CDR3 protein gets just one entry, which takes the most common genes and DNA from the rows behind it. These V and J calls derive from TCRdb rather than the authors' analysis. This sample is represented by under 350,000 distinct CDR3 sequences; about 18% of them were singletons. The ten largest clones add up to around 54% of the sample.

What the authors observed across the whole study: A model built on a 13 V-J signature distinguished ophthalmopathy from stable hyperthyroidism, reaching 85% to 90% sensitivity and around 81% specificity in cross-validation and 80%/75% in testing. No statistical method was used to fix the sample size in advance, and group allocation was not hidden from the investigators. Most expanded thyroid clonotypes (frequency above 0.001) were also detected in blood, a finding suggesting that blood repertoires may reflect thyroid immune responses. In validation, the model predicted progression to ophthalmopathy with approximately 70% sensitivity and roughly 72% specificity, a median of 6.5 months before onset.

The TCR originated in a woman aged 45 to 65 with Graves' hyperthyroidism. The chain is made from TRBV30 and TRBJ2-5, and 9 bases in between align with TRBD2. The sequenced sample consisted of blood. The CDR3 region reads CAWSVAGVAGEETQYF. The sequence in DNA is TGTGCCTGGAGTGTAGCGGGGGTAGCGGGAGAAGAGACCCAGTACTTC.